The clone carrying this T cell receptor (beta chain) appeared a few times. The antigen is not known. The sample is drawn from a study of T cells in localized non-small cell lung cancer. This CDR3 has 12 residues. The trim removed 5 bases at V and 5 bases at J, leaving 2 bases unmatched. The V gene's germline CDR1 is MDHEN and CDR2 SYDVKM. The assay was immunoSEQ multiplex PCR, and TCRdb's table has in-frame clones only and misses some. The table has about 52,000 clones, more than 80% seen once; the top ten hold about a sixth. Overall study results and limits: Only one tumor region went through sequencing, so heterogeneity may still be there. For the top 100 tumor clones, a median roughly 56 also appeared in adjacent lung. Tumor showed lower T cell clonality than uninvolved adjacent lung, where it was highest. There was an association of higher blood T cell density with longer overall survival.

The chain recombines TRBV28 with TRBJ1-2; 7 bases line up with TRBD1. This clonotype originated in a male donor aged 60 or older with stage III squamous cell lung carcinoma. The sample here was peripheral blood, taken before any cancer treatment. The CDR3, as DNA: TGTGCCAGCAGTCGGACAGGATATGGCTACACCTTC. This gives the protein CASSRTGYGYTF.